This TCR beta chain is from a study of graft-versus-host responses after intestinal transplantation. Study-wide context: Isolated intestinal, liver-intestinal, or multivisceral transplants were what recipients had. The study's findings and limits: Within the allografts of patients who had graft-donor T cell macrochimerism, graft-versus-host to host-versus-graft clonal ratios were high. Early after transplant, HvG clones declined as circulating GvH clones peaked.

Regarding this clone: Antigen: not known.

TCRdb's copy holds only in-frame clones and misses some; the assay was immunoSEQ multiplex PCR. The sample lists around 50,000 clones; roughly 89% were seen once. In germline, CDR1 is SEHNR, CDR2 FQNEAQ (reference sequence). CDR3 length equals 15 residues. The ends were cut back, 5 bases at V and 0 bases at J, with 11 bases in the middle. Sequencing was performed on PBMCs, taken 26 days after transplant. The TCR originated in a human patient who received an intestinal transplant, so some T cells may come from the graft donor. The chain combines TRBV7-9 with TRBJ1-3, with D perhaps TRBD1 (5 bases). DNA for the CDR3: TGTGCCAGCAGCCATGGGGGGGACTCTGGAAACACCATATATTTT. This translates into CASSHGGDSGNTIYF.